The present T cell receptor beta chain was sequenced within a study of T cell responses to AZD1222 COVID-19 vaccine. About the research overall: Pooling of second doses given at about 4 or about 12 weeks was done. General study results and limits: It was only after the peak T cell response that any repertoires were sampled.

Assay used: immunoSEQ multiplex PCR; TCRdb lists only in-frame clones, some missing. The data show fewer than 85,000 clones, with 75% to 90% seen just once and 30% to 40% held by the top ten. Germline CDR1 is SEHNR and CDR2 is FQNEAQ (reference sequence). V was pared by 5 bases and J by 7 bases, with 11 bases of the junction left unmatched. This CDR3 comprises 15 residues. A remark on this clone: Antigen unknown.

The material sequenced was peripheral blood, taken on day 0 of AZD1222 vaccination. This chain links TRBV7-9 with TRBJ1-1, with TRBD1 identical over 9 bases. This sequence was found in an adult in good health. The CDR3 nucleotides are TGTGCCAGCAGCGCGCACAGGGGGCGAAATATTGAAGCTTTCTTT. Translated, it gives CASSAHRGRNIEAFF.